This T cell receptor beta chain originates from a study of cytomegalovirus exposure and HLA in healthy donors. Looked up from germline, CDR1 is SNHLY and CDR2 is FYNNEI. This CDR3 has 15 amino acids. V lost 6 bases and J lost 0; bases outside the gene matches: 6. TCRdb's copy holds only in-frame clones and misses some; the assay was immunoSEQ multiplex PCR. The profile shows 250,000 to 350,000 clones, around 87% of them singletons. The sequence came from a woman younger than 35 in good health and CMV-seronegative. The rearrangement joins TRBV2 to TRBJ1-1; 8 positions match TRBD1. Sequenced: PBMCs. The CDR3 reads CASRHTTGVNTEAFF. CDR3 DNA: TGTGCCAGCAGACATACGACAGGGGTGAACACTGAAGCTTTCTTT.